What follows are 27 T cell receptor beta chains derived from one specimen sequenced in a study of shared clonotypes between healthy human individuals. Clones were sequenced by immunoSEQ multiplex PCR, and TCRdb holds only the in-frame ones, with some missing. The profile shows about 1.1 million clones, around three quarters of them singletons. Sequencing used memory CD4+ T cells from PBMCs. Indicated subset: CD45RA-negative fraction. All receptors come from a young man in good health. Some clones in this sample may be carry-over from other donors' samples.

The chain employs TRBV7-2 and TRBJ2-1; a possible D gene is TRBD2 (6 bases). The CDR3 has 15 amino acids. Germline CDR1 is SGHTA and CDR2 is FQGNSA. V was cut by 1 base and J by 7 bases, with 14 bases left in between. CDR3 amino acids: CASSLVTGVENEQFF. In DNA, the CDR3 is TGTGCCAGCAGCTTAGTAACGGGAGTGGAGAATGAGCAGTTCTTC.

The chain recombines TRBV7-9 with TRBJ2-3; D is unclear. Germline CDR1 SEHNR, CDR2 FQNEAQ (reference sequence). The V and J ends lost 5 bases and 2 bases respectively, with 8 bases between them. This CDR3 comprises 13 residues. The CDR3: CASSQDLTDTQYF. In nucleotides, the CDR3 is TGTGCCAGCAGCCAAGATCTCACAGATACGCAGTATTTT.

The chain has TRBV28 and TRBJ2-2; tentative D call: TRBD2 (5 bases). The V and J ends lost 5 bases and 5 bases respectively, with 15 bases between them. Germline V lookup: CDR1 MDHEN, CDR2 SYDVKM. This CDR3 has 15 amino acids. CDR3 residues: CASSLTAGYTGELFF. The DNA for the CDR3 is TGTGCCAGCAGTCTCACCGCGGGTTATACCGGGGAGCTGTTTTTT.

CDR3 residues: CATKEGDGGEKLFF. CDR3 in DNA: TGTGCCACCAAGGAAGGGGACGGTGGGGAAAAACTGTTTTTT. The chain is built from TRBV10-3 and TRBJ1-4; perhaps TRBD1 as D (5 bases). The V end lost 10 bases, the J end lost 8 bases, and 20 bases lay between the germline ends. From germline, CDR1 is ENHRY and CDR2 SYGVKD. The length of the CDR3 is 14 residues.

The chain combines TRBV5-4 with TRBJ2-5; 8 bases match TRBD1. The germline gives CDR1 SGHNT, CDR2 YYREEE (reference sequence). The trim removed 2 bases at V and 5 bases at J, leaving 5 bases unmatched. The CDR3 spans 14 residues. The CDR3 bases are TGTGCCAGCAGCTTCGCGACAGGGGTGGAGACCCAGTACTTC. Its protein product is CASSFATGVETQYF.

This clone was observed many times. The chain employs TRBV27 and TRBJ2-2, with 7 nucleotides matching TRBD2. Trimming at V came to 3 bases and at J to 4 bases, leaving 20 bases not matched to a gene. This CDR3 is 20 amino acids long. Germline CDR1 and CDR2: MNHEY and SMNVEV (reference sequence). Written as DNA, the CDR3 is TGTGCCAGCAGTTTTTTCCCTAGCGGAGCCCCCAACCGGGGCACCGGGGAGCTGTTTTTT. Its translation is CASSFFPSGAPNRGTGELFF.

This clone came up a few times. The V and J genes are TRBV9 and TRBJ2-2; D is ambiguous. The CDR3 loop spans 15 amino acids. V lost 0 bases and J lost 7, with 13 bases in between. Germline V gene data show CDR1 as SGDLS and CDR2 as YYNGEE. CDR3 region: CASSVGPKVGGELFF. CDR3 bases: TGTGCCAGCAGCGTAGGCCCTAAGGTCGGCGGGGAGCTGTTTTTT.

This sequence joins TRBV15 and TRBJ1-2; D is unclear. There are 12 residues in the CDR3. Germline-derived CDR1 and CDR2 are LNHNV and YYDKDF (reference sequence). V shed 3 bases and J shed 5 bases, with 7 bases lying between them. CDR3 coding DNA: TGTGCCACCAGCAGGGACCCTTATGGCTACACCTTC. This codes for CATSRDPYGYTF.

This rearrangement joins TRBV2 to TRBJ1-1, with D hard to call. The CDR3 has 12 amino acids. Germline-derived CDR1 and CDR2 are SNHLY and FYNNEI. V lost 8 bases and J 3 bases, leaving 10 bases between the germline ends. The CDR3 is CASLRRDTEAFF. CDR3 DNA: TGTGCCAGCTTGAGAAGGGACACTGAAGCTTTCTTT.

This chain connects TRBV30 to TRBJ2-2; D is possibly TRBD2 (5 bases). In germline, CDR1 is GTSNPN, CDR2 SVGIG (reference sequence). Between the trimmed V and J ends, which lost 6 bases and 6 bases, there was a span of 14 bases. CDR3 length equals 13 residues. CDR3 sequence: CACSEGKAGELFF. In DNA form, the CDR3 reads TGTGCCTGCAGCGAGGGAAAGGCCGGGGAGCTGTTTTTT.

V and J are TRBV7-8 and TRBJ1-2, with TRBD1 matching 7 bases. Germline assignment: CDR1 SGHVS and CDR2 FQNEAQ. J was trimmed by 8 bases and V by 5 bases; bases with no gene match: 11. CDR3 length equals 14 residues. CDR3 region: CASSPLQGTLGYTF. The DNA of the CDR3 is TGTGCCAGCAGCCCCCTACAGGGGACACTCGGCTACACCTTC.

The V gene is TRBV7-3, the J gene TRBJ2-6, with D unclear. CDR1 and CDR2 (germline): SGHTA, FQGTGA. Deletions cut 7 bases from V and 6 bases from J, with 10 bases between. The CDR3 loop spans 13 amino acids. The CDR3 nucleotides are TGTGCCAGCAAGTCGGCAGAGGCCAACGTCCTGACTTTC. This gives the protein CASKSAEANVLTF.

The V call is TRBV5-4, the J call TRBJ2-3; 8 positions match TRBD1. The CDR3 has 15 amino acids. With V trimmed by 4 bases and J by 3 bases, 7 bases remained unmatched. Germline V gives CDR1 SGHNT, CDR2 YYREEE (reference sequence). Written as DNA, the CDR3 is TGTGCCAGCAGCCTCAGGACAGGGCGGACAGATACGCAGTATTTT. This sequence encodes CASSLRTGRTDTQYF.

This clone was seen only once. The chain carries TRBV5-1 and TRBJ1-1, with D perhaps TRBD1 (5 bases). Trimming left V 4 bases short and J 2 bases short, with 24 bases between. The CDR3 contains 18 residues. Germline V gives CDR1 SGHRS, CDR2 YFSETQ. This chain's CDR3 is CASSARPGTARGNTEAFF. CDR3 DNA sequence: TGCGCCAGCAGCGCTAGGCCAGGGACGGCACGGGGAAACACTGAAGCTTTCTTT.

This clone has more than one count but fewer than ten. This CDR3 is CASSLAPHRWSSPLHF. The CDR3 bases are TGTGCCAGCAGTTTAGCCCCCCACCGTTGGAGTTCACCCCTCCACTTT. This chain joins TRBV27 and TRBJ1-6; no definite D call. CDR1 and CDR2 (germline): MNHEY, SMNVEV (reference sequence). The CDR3 has 16 residues. The V end lost 2 bases, the J end lost 9 bases, and 17 bases lay between the germline ends.

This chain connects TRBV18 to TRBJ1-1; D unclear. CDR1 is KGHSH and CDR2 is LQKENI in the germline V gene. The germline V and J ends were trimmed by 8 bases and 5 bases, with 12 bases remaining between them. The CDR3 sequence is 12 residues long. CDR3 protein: CASALRATEAFF. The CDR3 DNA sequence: TGTGCCAGCGCTCTACGGGCTACTGAAGCTTTCTTT.

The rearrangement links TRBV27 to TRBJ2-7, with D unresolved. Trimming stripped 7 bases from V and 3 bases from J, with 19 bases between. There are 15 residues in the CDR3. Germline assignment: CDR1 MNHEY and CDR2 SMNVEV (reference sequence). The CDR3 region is CASTHLAPWGYEQYF. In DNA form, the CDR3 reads TGTGCCAGCACCCACCTGGCGCCTTGGGGCTACGAGCAGTACTTC.

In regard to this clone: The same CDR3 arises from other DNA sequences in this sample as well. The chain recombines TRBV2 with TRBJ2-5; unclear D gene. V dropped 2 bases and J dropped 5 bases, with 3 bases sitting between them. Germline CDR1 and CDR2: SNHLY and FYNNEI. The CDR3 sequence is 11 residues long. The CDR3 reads CASSERETQYF. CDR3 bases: TGTGCCAGCAGTGAAAGGGAGACCCAGTACTTC.

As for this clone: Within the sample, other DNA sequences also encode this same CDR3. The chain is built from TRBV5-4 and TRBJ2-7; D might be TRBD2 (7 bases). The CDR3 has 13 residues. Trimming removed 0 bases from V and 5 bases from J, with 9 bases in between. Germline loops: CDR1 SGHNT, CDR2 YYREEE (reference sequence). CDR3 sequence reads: CASSLGGGDEQYF. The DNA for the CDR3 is TGTGCCAGCAGCTTGGGAGGGGGGGACGAGCAGTACTTC.

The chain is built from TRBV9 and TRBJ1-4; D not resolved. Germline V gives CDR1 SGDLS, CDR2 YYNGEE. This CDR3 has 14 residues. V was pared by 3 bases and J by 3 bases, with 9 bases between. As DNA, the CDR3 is TGTGCCAGCAGCGCGGGAGCGGCTAATGAAAAACTGTTTTTT. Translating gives CASSAGAANEKLFF.

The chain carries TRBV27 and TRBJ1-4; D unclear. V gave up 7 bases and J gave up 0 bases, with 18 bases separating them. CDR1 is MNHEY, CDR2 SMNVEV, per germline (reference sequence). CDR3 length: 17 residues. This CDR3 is CASIGHEVVTTNEKLFF. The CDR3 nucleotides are TGTGCCAGCATTGGCCACGAGGTGGTAACAACTAATGAAAAACTGTTTTTT.

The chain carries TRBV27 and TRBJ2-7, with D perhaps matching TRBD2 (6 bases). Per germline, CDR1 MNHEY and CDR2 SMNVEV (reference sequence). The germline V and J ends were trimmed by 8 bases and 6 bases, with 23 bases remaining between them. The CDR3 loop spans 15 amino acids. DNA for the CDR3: TGTGCCAGCGGCCTAAGCGGGCGAGGGTCTGCCGAGCAGTACTTC. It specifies CASGLSGRGSAEQYF.

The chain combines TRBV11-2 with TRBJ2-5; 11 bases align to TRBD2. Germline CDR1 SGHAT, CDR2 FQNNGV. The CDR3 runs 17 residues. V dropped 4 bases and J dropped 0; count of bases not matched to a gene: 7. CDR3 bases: TGTGCCAGCAGCTCAATCCGACTAGCGGGACACCAAGAGACCCAGTACTTC. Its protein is CASSSIRLAGHQETQYF.

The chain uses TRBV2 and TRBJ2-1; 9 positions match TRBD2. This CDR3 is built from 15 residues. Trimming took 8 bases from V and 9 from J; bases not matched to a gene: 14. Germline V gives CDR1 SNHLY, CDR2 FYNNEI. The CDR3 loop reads CASGGAGGMAGEQFF. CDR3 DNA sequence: TGTGCCAGCGGCGGGGCGGGAGGGATGGCGGGTGAGCAGTTCTTC. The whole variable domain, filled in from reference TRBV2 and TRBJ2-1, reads EPEVTQTPSHQVTQMGQEVILRCVPISNHLYFYWYRQILGQKVEFLVSFYNNEISEKSEIFDDQFSVERPDGSNFTLKIRSTKLEDSAMYFCASGGAGGMAGEQFFGPGTRLTVL.

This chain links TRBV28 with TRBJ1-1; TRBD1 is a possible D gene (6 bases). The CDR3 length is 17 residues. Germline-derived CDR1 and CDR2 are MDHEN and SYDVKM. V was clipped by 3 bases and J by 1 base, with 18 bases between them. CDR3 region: CASSFQRDGGWNTEAFF. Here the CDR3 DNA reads TGTGCCAGCAGTTTTCAGAGAGACGGGGGCTGGAACACTGAAGCTTTCTTT. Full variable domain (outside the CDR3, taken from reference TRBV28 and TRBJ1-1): DVKVTQSSRYLVKRTGEKVFLECVQDMDHENMFWYRQDPGLGLRLIYFSYDVKMKEKGDIPEGYSVSREKKERFSLILESASTNQTSMYLCASSFQRDGGWNTEAFFGQGTRLTVV.

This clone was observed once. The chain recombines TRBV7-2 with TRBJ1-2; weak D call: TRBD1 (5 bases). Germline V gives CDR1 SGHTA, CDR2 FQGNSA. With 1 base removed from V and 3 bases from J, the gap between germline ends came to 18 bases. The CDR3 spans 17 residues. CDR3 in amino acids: CASSLEVGSGRYYGYTF. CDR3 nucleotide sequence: TGTGCCAGCAGCTTAGAGGTTGGCTCGGGGCGGTACTATGGCTACACCTTC.

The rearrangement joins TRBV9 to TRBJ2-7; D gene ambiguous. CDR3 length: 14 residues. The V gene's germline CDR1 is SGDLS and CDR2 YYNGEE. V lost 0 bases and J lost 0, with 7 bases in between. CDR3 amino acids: CASSVDSLSYEQYF. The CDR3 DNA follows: TGTGCCAGCAGCGTAGACAGCCTCTCCTACGAGCAGTACTTC.